This TCR beta chain was identified during a study of beta chain features in type 1 diabetes. Study observations and caveats: Type 1 diabetes patients had VDJ junctions that carried fewer insertions and more deletions.

This CDR3 is built from 13 residues. V lost 6 bases and J 1 base, leaving 9 bases between the germline ends. Germline values: CDR1 SGHTA, CDR2 FQGNSA. All of the isolated RNA was reverse transcribed, so expressed TCRB transcripts were sequenced. Assay: immunoSEQ multiplex PCR; the TCRdb copy retains only in-frame clones and omits some. The table has about 140,000 clones, over 9.5% seen once. In the case of this clone: Its antigen is undetermined. Other DNA sequences in this specimen translate into the identical CDR3.

The V gene is TRBV7-2, the J gene TRBJ1-1; D may be TRBD1 (5 bases). Sequences were obtained from naive CD4+ T cells from blood. The source of this sequence is a man in his late teens or twenties in good health. The CDR3 nucleotides are TGTGCCAGCAGTTCCCAGGGGAACACTGAAGCTTTCTTT. It yields the protein CASSSQGNTEAFF.